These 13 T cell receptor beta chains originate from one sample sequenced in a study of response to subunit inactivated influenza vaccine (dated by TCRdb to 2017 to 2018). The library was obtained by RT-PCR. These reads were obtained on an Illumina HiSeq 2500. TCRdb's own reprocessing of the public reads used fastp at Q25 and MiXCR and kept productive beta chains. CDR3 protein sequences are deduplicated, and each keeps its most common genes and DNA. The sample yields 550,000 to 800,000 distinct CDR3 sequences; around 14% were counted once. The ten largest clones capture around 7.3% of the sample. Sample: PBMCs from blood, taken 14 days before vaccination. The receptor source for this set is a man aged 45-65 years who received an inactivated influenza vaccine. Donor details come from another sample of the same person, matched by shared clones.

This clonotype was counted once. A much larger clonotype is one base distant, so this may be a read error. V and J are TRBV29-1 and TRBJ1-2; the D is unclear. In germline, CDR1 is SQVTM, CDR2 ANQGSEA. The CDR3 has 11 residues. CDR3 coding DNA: TGCAGCGTTAGGTCAGGCGATGGCTTCACCTTC. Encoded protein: CSVRSGDGFTF.

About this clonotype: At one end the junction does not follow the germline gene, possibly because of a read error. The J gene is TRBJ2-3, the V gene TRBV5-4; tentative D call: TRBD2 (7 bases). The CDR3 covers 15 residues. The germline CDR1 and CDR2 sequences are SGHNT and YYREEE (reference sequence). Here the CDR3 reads CASSGDGGGTDTQYF. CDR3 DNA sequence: TGTGCCAGCAGCGGGGATGGCGGGGGCACGGATACGCAGTATTTT. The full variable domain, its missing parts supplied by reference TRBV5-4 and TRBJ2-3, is ETGVTQSPTHLIKTRGQQVTLRCSSQSGHNTVSWYQQALGQGPQFIFQYYREEENGRGNFPPRFSGLQFPNYSSELNVNALELDDSALYLCASSGDGGGTDTQYFGPGTRLTVL.

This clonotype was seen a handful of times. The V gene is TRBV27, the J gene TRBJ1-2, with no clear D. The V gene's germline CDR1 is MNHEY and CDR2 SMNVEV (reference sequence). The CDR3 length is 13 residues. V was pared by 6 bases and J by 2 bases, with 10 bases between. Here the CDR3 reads CASRPGRNYGYTF. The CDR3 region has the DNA TGTGCCAGCAGGCCGGGCCGAAACTATGGCTACACCTTC.

The DNA for the CDR3 is TGTGCCAGCAGGAGACCCGGGACAGGGCGTGAGAAATCGAACACCGGGGAGCTGTTTTTT. Translated: CASRRPGTGREKSNTGELFF. This chain connects TRBV12-3 or TRBV12-4 to TRBJ2-2, with 9 bases fitting TRBD1. The CDR3 covers 20 residues. Trimming removed 6 bases from V and 0 bases from J; junction bases left unmatched: 17.

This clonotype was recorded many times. CDR3 in amino acids: CASSEGVSSYNEQFF. The CDR3 DNA sequence: TGTGCCAGCAGCGAGGGGGTGAGCTCCTACAATGAGCAGTTCTTC. The chain uses TRBV5-6 and TRBJ2-1, with a possible D match to TRBD1 (6 bases). CDR1 and CDR2 (germline): SGHDT, YYEEEE. The CDR3 extends over 15 amino acids. The germline V and J ends were trimmed by 4 bases and 0 bases, with 11 bases remaining between them.

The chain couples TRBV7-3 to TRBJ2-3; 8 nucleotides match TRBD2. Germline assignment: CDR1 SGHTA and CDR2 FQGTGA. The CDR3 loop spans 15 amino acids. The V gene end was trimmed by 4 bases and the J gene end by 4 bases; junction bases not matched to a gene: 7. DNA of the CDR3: TGTGCCAGCAGCTCGATAGCGGGACGGGCAGATACGCAGTATTTT. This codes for CASSSIAGRADTQYF.

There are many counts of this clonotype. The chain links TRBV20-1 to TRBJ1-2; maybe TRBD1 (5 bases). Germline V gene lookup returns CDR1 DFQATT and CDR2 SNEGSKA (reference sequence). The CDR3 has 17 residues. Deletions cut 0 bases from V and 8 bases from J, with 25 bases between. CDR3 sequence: CSARDRLRQQAARGYTF. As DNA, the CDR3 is TGCAGTGCTAGAGATCGGTTGCGACAGCAGGCAGCGCGGGGCTACACCTTC.

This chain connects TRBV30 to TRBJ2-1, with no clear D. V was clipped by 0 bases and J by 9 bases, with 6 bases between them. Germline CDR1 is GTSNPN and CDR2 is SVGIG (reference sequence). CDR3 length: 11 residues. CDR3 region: CAWSVRSEQFF. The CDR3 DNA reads TGTGCCTGGAGTGTACGCAGTGAGCAGTTCTTC.

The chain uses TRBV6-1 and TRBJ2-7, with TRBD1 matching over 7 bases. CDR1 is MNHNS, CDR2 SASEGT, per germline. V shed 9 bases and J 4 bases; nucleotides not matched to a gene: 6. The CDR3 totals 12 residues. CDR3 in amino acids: CASYRGTYEQYF. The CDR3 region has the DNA TGTGCCAGTTACAGGGGTACTTACGAGCAGTACTTC.

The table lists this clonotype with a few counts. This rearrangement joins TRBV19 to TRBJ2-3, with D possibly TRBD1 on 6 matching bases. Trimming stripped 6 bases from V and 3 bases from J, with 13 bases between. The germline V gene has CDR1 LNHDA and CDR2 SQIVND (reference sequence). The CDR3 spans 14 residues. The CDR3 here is CASRAGVRTDTQYF. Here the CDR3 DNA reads TGTGCCAGTAGGGCAGGGGTAAGGACAGATACGCAGTATTTT.

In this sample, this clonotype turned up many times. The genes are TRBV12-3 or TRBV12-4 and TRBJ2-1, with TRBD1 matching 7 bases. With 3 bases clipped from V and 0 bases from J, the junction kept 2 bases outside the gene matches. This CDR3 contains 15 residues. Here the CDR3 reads CASSLDRLSYNEQFF. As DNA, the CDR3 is TGTGCCAGCAGTTTGGACAGGCTCTCCTACAATGAGCAGTTCTTC.

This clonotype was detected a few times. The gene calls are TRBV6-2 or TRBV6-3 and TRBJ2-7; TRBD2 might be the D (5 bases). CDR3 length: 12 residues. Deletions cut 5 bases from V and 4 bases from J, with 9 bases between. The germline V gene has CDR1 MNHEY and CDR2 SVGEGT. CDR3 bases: TGTGCCAGCAGTATGACTATTTACGAGCAGTACTTC. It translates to CASSMTIYEQYF.

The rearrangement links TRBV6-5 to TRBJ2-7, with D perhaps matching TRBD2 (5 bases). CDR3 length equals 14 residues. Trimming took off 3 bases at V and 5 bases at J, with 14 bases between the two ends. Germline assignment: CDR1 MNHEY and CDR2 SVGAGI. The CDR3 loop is CASSYYEGEDEQYF. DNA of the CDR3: TGTGCCAGCAGTTATTATGAGGGAGAAGACGAGCAGTACTTC.